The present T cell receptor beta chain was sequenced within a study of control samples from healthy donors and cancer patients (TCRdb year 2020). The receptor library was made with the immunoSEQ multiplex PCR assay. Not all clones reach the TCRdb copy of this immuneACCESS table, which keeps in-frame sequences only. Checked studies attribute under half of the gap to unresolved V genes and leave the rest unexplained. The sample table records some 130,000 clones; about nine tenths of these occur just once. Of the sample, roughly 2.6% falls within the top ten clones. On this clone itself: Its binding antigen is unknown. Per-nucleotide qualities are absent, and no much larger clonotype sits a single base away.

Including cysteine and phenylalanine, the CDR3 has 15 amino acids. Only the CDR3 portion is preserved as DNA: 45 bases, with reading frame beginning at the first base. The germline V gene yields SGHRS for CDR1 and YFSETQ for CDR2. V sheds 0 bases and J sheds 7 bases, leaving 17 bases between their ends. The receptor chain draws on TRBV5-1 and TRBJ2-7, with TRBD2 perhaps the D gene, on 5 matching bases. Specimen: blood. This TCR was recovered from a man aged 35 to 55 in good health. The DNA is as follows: TGCGCCAGCAGCTTGGAGGCACCCCACACGGGGGAGCAGTACTTC. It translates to CASSLEAPHTGEQYF.